Detailed here is one TCR beta chain. Trimming stripped 6 bases from V and 1 base from J, with 13 bases between. Germline CDR1 and CDR2: LNHDA and SQIVND (reference sequence). The CDR3 consists of 14 residues. Generated by immunoSEQ multiplex PCR, the TCRdb table keeps only in-frame clones and is missing some. The table lists about 88,000 clones, more than 80% of them singletons. The data were taken from a study of OX40 agonist ivuxolimab in advanced cancers. Overall study: 40% to 50% of patients had received prior checkpoint inhibitor therapy. Three individuals attained partial responses, comprising one hepatocellular carcinoma case and two cutaneous melanoma cases.

The material was CD4+ or CD8+ T cells sorted from blood, obtained in a trial of the OX40 agonist ivuxolimab. V is TRBV19 and J is TRBJ2-7; tentatively, D is TRBD1 (8 bases). The receptor comes from an adult with an advanced solid tumor such as melanoma, head and neck, liver or kidney cancer. In nucleotides, the CDR3 is TGTGCCAGTAGGACAGGGGAGGGGTCCTACGAGCAGTACTTC. It specifies CASRTGEGSYEQYF.